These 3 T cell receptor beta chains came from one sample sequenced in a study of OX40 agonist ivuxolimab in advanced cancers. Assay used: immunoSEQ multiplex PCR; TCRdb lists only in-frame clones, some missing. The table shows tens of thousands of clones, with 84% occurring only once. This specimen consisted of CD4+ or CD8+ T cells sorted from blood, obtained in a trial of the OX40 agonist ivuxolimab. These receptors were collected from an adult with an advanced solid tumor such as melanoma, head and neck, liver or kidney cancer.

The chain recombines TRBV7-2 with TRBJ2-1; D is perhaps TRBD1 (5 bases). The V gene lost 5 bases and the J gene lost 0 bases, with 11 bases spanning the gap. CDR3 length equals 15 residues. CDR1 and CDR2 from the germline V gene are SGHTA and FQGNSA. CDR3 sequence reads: CASSQRQISYNEQFF. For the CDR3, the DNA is TGTGCCAGCAGCCAGAGACAGATCTCCTACAATGAGCAGTTCTTC.

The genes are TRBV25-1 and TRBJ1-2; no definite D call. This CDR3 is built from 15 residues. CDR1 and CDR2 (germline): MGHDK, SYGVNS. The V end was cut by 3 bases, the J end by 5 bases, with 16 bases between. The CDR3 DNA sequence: TGTGCCAGCAGTGACCGCGCCACTGATCGATATGGCTACACCTTC. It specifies CASSDRATDRYGYTF.

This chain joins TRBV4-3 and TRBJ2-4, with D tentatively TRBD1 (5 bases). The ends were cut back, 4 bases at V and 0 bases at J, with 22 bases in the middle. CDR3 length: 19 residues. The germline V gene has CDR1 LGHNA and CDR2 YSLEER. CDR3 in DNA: TGCGCCAGCAGCCCTGACGGTACAGGACCCAAAGTAGCCAAAAACATTCAGTACTTC. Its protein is CASSPDGTGPKVAKNIQYF.